This T cell receptor beta chain was recovered during a study of spatial heterogeneity in lung cancer. Whole-study findings and limits: More often at tumor resection than at routine follow-up, ubiquitous expanded tumor TCRs were detected in the blood.

Germline V gene data show CDR1 as MNHNY and CDR2 as SVGAGI (reference sequence). V was pared by 6 bases and J by 7 bases, with 7 bases of the junction left unmatched. The CDR3 contains 15 residues. The library protocol tagged each TCR cDNA with a unique molecular identifier. TCRdb itself ran the 5' RACE reads through MiXCR, one entry per CDR3 protein. Among about 2,200 distinct CDR3 sequences, roughly a fifth were seen once, and the ten largest hold roughly 45%. This clonotype was seen a few times. Its specificity is unknown. Time point reported: sample taken at primary tumor resection. The authors sequenced whole RNA from tumor, nontumor lung or frozen PBMC without sorting. The donors were fewer than 80 patients with non-small cell lung cancer that was early-stage and untreated.

The sample was PBMCs, taken at surgery. The chain links TRBV6-6 to TRBJ1-6; 9 bases are shared with TRBD1. The TCR comes from a male donor with early-stage non-small cell lung cancer. The CDR3 DNA reads TGTGCCAGCAGCTTCCCGGGACAGGGAAATTCACCCCTCCACTTT. Its protein product is CASSFPGQGNSPLHF.